This TCR beta chain comes out of a study of blood T cell repertoires in COVID-19 (dated by TCRdb to 2018 to 2020). At the level of the whole study: Collaborator samples came from the United States, Italy and Spain and covered acute and convalescent phases of COVID-19. The repertoires were made available in a free public database intended to serve as a resource for research on the immune response to SARS-CoV-2. Where available, HLA class I and class II types were obtained from metadata supplied by the sample provider rather than from assay-based typing. The sample metadata nearly always contained a de-identified subject ID, COVID-19 status, age in years and sex. The material from the prospective study consisted of cDNA or gDNA derived from T cells, B-cell-depleted T cells, or PBMCs. Samples were obtained from the ongoing ImmuneRACE study (first 160 participants) and from about 1,300 subjects provided by 6 global collaborators. Deeply sampled blood TCRbeta repertoires from subjects exposed to, actively infected with, or recovered from COVID-19 were included in the dataset. What the authors observed across the whole study: The amount of clinical and demographic metadata varied by source and participant and was provided uncurated.

TCRbeta CDR3 regions were amplified from genomic DNA by means of the immunoSEQ Assay, a bias-controlled multiplex PCR. The authors' analysis ran thus. The number of nucleated cells in each sample was estimated by amplification of reference gene primers within the assay. Sequence reads were collapsed and filtered to measure the absolute abundance of every unique TCRbeta CDR3 rearrangement. For each sample, productive Simpson clonality was calculated as the square root of Simpson's diversity index over productive rearrangements. TCRdb carries this immuneACCESS record with in-frame sequences only. Its versions omit some clonotypes, under half of them owing to an unresolved V gene in the studies checked, with the rest unexplained. From that table come the V and J calls and clone size; the DNA was used to work out D and trimming. This sample lists approximately 100,000 clones; approximately 80% were detected once. Together, the top ten hold 4.8% of the sample.

Collaborating institutions collected whole blood in K2EDTA tubes following their own protocols. For TCRbeta analysis, collaborators shipped samples in one of three forms: frozen whole blood, isolated PBMCs, or DNA extracted from either of those sample types. Points on this clone: What this receptor recognizes is not known. Per-base qualities were not stored, and no clone one base away is much larger.

This TCR was sampled from a man between 60 and 75 years old with acute or convalescent COVID-19. Sequenced: peripheral blood.

The DNA is TGTGCCAGCAGTTTTCCCAACGGGGGCTACACCTTC. It translates to CASSFPNGGYTF. This receptor chain uses TRBV27 and TRBJ1-2, with the D gene not clear enough to name. V is reduced by 3 bases and J by 8 bases, leaving a spacing of 10 bases between them. The CDR1 and CDR2 encoded by the germline V gene (reference sequence) are MNHEY and SMNVEV. Taken from cysteine to phenylalanine, the CDR3 has 12 residues. Here the CDR3 DNA is all that survives: 36 bases in frame from base 1.